This T cell receptor (beta chain) was sequenced during a study of T cell repertoires in cytomegalovirus infection. At the level of the study: Evidence of both CMV infection and a matching HLA type came from public TCR beta signatures.

One entry per CDR3 protein, called by TCRdb with MiXCR from the reads. The top ten hold over 10% of the sample, which has around 710,000 distinct CDR3 sequences, 25% to 30% seen once. This clonotype was picked up a small number of times. The antigen is unknown. The germline gives CDR1 SGHKS, CDR2 YYEKEE (reference sequence). The CDR3 is 14 amino acids. Trimming took 3 bases from V and 2 from J, leaving 9 bases between them. V is TRBV5-5 and J is TRBJ2-1, with D tentatively TRBD1 (5 bases). This TCR came from a human donor in good health (CMV status not recorded). Some clones in this sample may be carry-over from other donors' samples. Source: cultured CD8+ T cells from PBMCs, taken from culture after CMV antigen stimulation. For the CDR3, the DNA is TGTGCCAGCAGCTCCTGGACACCCTACAATGAGCAGTTCTTC. Protein product: CASSSWTPYNEQFF.